What follows are 32 T cell receptor beta chains derived from one specimen sequenced in a study of T-cell reconstitution after alpha-beta-depleted transplantation in children. During its preparation, the TCRbeta library received unique molecular identifiers. Via MiXCR, TCRdb re-called the PCR reads, giving one row per CDR3 protein. The table lists about 400,000 distinct CDR3 sequences, around 21% of them singletons, with around 4% in the top ten. The material sequenced was PBMCs from the stem cell graft donor, taken from the stem cell graft. These receptors came from a human donor who donated a stem cell graft to a child with acute myeloid leukemia.

The chain has TRBV5-1 and TRBJ1-5, with TRBD1 identical over 7 bases. In germline, CDR1 is SGHRS, CDR2 YFSETQ. The CDR3 consists of 14 residues. V lost 3 bases to trimming and J lost 7 bases; unmatched junction nucleotides: 7. CDR3: CASSSGQEGQPQHF. CDR3 nucleotide sequence: TGCGCCAGCAGCTCCGGACAGGAAGGCCAGCCCCAGCATTTT.

This sequence joins TRBV28 and TRBJ2-7; D call uncertain. Germline CDR1 reads MDHEN; CDR2 reads SYDVKM. With 3 bases removed from V and 9 bases from J, the gap between germline ends came to 15 bases. CDR3 length: 13 residues. CDR3 DNA sequence: TGTGCCAGCAGTTTTCCGTCGCGCCCCGGGCAGTACTTC. This encodes CASSFPSRPGQYF.

This clonotype was counted at least ten times. The V and J genes are TRBV7-9 and TRBJ2-1; 7 bases are a match to TRBD2. This CDR3 region has 15 residues. Germline V gene lookup returns CDR1 SEHNR and CDR2 FQNEAQ (reference sequence). With 3 bases clipped from V and 3 bases from J, the junction kept 5 bases outside the gene matches. CDR3 region: CASSFEGGSYNEQFF. CDR3 in DNA: TGTGCCAGCAGCTTCGAGGGCGGGAGCTACAATGAGCAGTTCTTC. The variable domain in full, with the rest retrieved from reference TRBV7-9 and TRBJ2-1, is DTGVSQNPRHKITKRGQNVTFRCDPISEHNRLYWYRQTLGQGPEFLTYFQNEAQLEKSRLLSDRFSAERPKGSFSTLEIQRTEQGDSAMYLCASSFEGGSYNEQFFGPGTRLTVL.

This rearrangement joins TRBV18 to TRBJ2-7; D is perhaps TRBD1 or TRBD2 (7 bases each). Germline V gives CDR1 KGHSH, CDR2 LQKENI. V gave up 5 bases and J gave up 2 bases, with 16 bases separating them. This CDR3 is 15 amino acids long. CDR3 nucleotides: TGTGCCAGCTCAAAGGGAGGGACAGACACCTACGAGCAGTACTTC. This translates into CASSKGGTDTYEQYF.

This clonotype was found many times. V and J are TRBV29-1 and TRBJ2-1; a possible D gene is TRBD2 (7 bases). V gave up 4 bases and J gave up 5 bases, with 18 bases separating them. The CDR3 extends over 15 amino acids. Germline CDR1 reads SQVTM; CDR2 reads ANQGSEA. The CDR3 here is CSVGGGALSHNEQFF. The CDR3 DNA reads TGCAGCGTTGGGGGGGGGGCACTGAGCCACAATGAGCAGTTCTTC.

The sample holds a few counts of this clonotype. This chain connects TRBV24-1 to TRBJ2-1; D unresolved. V was shortened by 5 bases and J by 4 bases, with 14 bases between the two germline ends. The CDR3 is made up of 15 amino acids. Germline values: CDR1 KGHDR, CDR2 SFDVKD. CDR3 protein: CATSGGKIGYNEQFF. In nucleotides, the CDR3 is TGTGCCACCAGTGGGGGAAAGATCGGTTACAATGAGCAGTTCTTC.

This clonotype was counted ten times or more. The genes are TRBV29-1 and TRBJ1-1; D remains ambiguous. CDR1 and CDR2 from the germline V gene are SQVTM and ANQGSEA. The CDR3 extends over 10 amino acids. The V end lost 7 bases, the J end lost 1 base, and 4 bases lay between the germline ends. The DNA for the CDR3 is TGCAGCGCAGGGAACACTGAAGCTTTCTTT. This sequence encodes CSAGNTEAFF.

This clonotype appeared many times. This chain links TRBV29-1 with TRBJ1-2; 8 positions agree with TRBD1. Germline CDR1 reads SQVTM; CDR2 reads ANQGSEA. Trimming removed 7 bases from V and 5 bases from J; junction bases left unmatched: 6. CDR3 size: 12 residues. The CDR3 protein is CSDRTGKYGYTF. In nucleotides, the CDR3 is TGCAGCGACCGGACAGGGAAATATGGCTACACCTTC.

The chain carries TRBV5-1 and TRBJ2-5; TRBD1 matches 8 bases. The CDR3 has 14 amino acids. Germline lookup yields CDR1 SGHRS and CDR2 YFSETQ. The V gene end was trimmed by 0 bases and the J gene end by 4 bases; junction bases not matched to a gene: 2. Here the CDR3 DNA reads TGCGCCAGCAGCTTGGGTGGGACAGGAGAGACCCAGTACTTC. Protein product: CASSLGGTGETQYF.

This clonotype was seen only a few times. The gene calls are TRBV12-3 or TRBV12-4 and TRBJ2-7, with 10 bases aligning to TRBD1. The CDR3 loop spans 14 amino acids. V dropped 1 base and J dropped 5; count of bases not matched to a gene: 2. In nucleotides, the CDR3 is TGTGCCAGCAGTTTAGGGGACAGGGGCCACGAGCAGTACTTC. Translated: CASSLGDRGHEQYF.

This clonotype occurred a few times. CDR3 region: CAYSGDDSPLHF. In DNA form, the CDR3 reads TGTGCGTATTCGGGGGACGATTCACCCCTCCACTTT. This chain uses TRBV30 with TRBJ1-6; possibly TRBD1 for D (5 bases). Germline assignment: CDR1 GTSNPN and CDR2 SVGIG (reference sequence). CDR3 size: 12 residues.

This clonotype has more than one count but fewer than ten. The genes are TRBV4-1 and TRBJ2-1; tentatively, D is TRBD2 (5 bases). V lost 1 base, J lost 6 bases, and 10 bases lay in between. Per germline, CDR1 MGHRA and CDR2 YSYEKL. This CDR3 is built from 14 residues. CDR3 region: CASSQGGSGNEQFF. The CDR3, as DNA: TGCGCCAGCAGCCAAGGTGGGAGCGGCAATGAGCAGTTCTTC.

The chain combines TRBV9 with TRBJ2-7, with D unresolved. Trimming stripped 3 bases from V and 5 bases from J, with 21 bases between. Germline V gives CDR1 SGDLS, CDR2 YYNGEE. The CDR3 length is 16 residues. CDR3 DNA: TGTGCCAGCAGCGCTTCGGACCCCCGAGATGTGAACGAGCAGTACTTC. This translates into CASSASDPRDVNEQYF.

This clonotype has only a few counts. V is TRBV29-1 and J is TRBJ2-3, with 7 bases lining up with TRBD2. The J segment lost 4 bases and the V segment lost 3 bases, leaving 4 bases of the junction unmatched. Germline V CDR1 and CDR2: SQVTM, ANQGSEA. The CDR3 covers 13 residues. In nucleotides, the CDR3 is TGCAGCGTTGAGGGGGGGATCTCAGATACGCAGTATTTT. Amino acid sequence: CSVEGGISDTQYF.

Notes on this clonotype: With a much larger clone just one base away, this may be a read error. Since the CDR3 does not end with the conserved phenylalanine or tryptophan, this likely comes from a read error. The chain joins TRBV20-1 to TRBJ2-7, with D perhaps TRBD2 (5 bases). V was cut by 5 bases and J by 0 bases, with 8 bases left in between. Germline lookup yields CDR1 DFQATT and CDR2 SNEGSKA (reference sequence). This CDR3 comprises 12 residues. CDR3 in DNA: TGCAGTGCTCCCCTAGCCTCCTACGAGCAGTACTAC. Its protein is CSAPLASYEQYY.

The V gene is TRBV29-1, the J gene TRBJ2-1; 9 bases line up with TRBD1. This CDR3 region has 15 residues. Germline CDR1 SQVTM, CDR2 ANQGSEA. Trimming at V came to 4 bases and at J to 3 bases, leaving 7 bases not matched to a gene. CDR3 loop: CSVAQGATFYNEQFF. DNA for the CDR3: TGCAGCGTTGCACAGGGGGCAACCTTCTACAATGAGCAGTTCTTC.

This clonotype was found a few times. The chain couples TRBV29-1 to TRBJ2-5, with a tentative D call TRBD1 (6 bases). V was shortened by 4 bases and J by 4 bases, with 13 bases between the two germline ends. The germline V gene encodes CDR1 SQVTM and CDR2 ANQGSEA. This CDR3 has 13 residues. The CDR3 is CSVGGQLIETQYF. Here the CDR3 DNA reads TGCAGCGTTGGCGGACAGCTAATAGAGACCCAGTACTTC.

The table lists this clonotype with many counts. This chain joins TRBV11-2 and TRBJ1-1; D gene ambiguous. Germline V gene lookup returns CDR1 SGHAT and CDR2 FQNNGV. The CDR3 has 15 amino acids. The V end lost 7 bases, the J end lost 4 bases, and 19 bases lay between the germline ends. The CDR3 spells CASTPMGHKSTEAFF. Written as DNA, the CDR3 is TGTGCCAGCACCCCCATGGGTCACAAAAGCACTGAAGCTTTCTTT.

V is TRBV2 and J is TRBJ2-5; 7 nucleotides align to TRBD2. The CDR3 consists of 14 residues. Germline V CDR1 and CDR2: SNHLY, FYNNEI. V lost 6 bases and J lost 0; bases outside the gene matches: 4. CDR3 residues: CASRAGTYQETQYF. Written as DNA, the CDR3 is TGTGCCAGCAGAGCGGGGACGTACCAAGAGACCCAGTACTTC.

The genes are TRBV4-1 and TRBJ2-5, with D maybe TRBD1 (6 bases). The CDR3 is 13 amino acids. The V and J ends lost 4 bases and 10 bases respectively, with 16 bases between them. Germline CDR1 and CDR2: MGHRA and YSYEKL. CDR3 protein: CASSRGQALVQYF. Written as DNA, the CDR3 is TGCGCCAGCAGCCGGGGGCAGGCTCTGGTCCAGTACTTC.

There are many counts of this clonotype. Written as DNA, the CDR3 is TGTGCCAGCAGTTTAGCTTCGGGGGGTAAGCAGTACTTC. Protein product: CASSLASGGKQYF. V is TRBV12-3 or TRBV12-4 and J is TRBJ2-7, with 7 bases that match TRBD2. This CDR3 region has 13 residues. With 0 bases clipped from V and 8 bases from J, the junction kept 4 bases outside the gene matches.

The CDR3 sequence is CASQGLPGSTQYF. DNA of the CDR3: TGTGCCAGCCAGGGACTACCCGGGAGCACCCAGTACTTC. J is TRBJ2-5 and V is TRBV9; 7 positions agree with TRBD2. J gave up 8 bases and V 7 bases, and 11 bases lay outside the gene matches. This CDR3 spans 13 amino acids. Germline V CDR1 and CDR2: SGDLS, YYNGEE.

This clonotype was found a few times. V and J are TRBV7-3 and TRBJ2-1, with TRBD2 identical over 9 bases. Germline V gives CDR1 SGHTA, CDR2 FQGTGA. The CDR3 runs 15 residues. V dropped 4 bases and J dropped 6; count of bases not matched to a gene: 7. The CDR3 protein is CASSSSAGGTNEQFF. CDR3 in DNA: TGTGCCAGCAGCTCCTCAGCGGGAGGAACCAATGAGCAGTTCTTC.

This chain links TRBV6-1 with TRBJ2-2; TRBD1 agrees at 7 bases. V dropped 5 bases and J dropped 3; count of bases not matched to a gene: 3. CDR1 and CDR2 from the germline V gene are MNHNS and SASEGT. The CDR3 has 14 residues. In nucleotides, the CDR3 is TGTGCCAGCAGTAGGGACAGATACACCGGGGAGCTGTTTTTT. It translates to CASSRDRYTGELFF.

This clonotype was picked up many times. V is TRBV12-3 or TRBV12-4 and J is TRBJ2-5; D perhaps matches TRBD2 (6 bases). This CDR3 is 12 amino acids long. V lost 6 bases and J 5 bases, leaving 10 bases between the germline ends. The CDR3 coding sequence is TGTGCCAGCAGCCGACGGGGGGAGACCCAGTACTTC. Protein sequence: CASSRRGETQYF.

V is TRBV20-1 and J is TRBJ2-7; D is uncertain. V was trimmed by 0 bases and J by 2 bases, leaving 11 bases between them. CDR3 length: 14 amino acids. The germline V gene encodes CDR1 DFQATT and CDR2 SNEGSKA (reference sequence). For the CDR3, the DNA is TGCAGTGCTAGAGATTCGAGCGTGACCTACGAGCAGTACTTC. Amino acids: CSARDSSVTYEQYF.

The genes are TRBV18 and TRBJ2-7; 7 bases agree with TRBD2. From germline, CDR1 is KGHSH and CDR2 LQKENI. The CDR3 covers 14 residues. J lost 3 bases, V lost 4 bases, and 6 bases had no gene match. CDR3 DNA sequence: TGTGCCAGCTCACGGGGTCTAGCGGTCTACGAGCAGTACTTC. Its translation: CASSRGLAVYEQYF. Full variable domain (remainder filled in from reference TRBV18 and TRBJ2-7): NAGVMQNPRHLVRRRGQEARLRCSPMKGHSHVYWYRQLPEEGLKFMVYLQKENIIDESGMPKERFSAEFPKEGPSILRIQQVVRGDSAAYFCASSRGLAVYEQYFGPGTRLTVT.

This clonotype has at least ten counts. J is TRBJ2-5 and V is TRBV6-5, with a possible D match to TRBD2 (6 bases). Germline CDR1 reads MNHEY; CDR2 reads SVGAGI. CDR3 length: 15 residues. V dropped 4 bases and J dropped 1 base, with 13 bases sitting between them. Written as DNA, the CDR3 is TGTGCCAGCAGTTTCTCGGGGAGGACCCAAGAGACCCAGTACTTC. This sequence encodes CASSFSGRTQETQYF.

The sample holds a few counts of this clonotype. The genes are TRBV12-3 or TRBV12-4 and TRBJ2-5; perhaps TRBD1 as D (7 bases). This CDR3 is 17 amino acids long. The germline V and J ends were trimmed by 5 bases and 4 bases, with 23 bases remaining between them. Here the CDR3 reads CASSPPGGGRQGETQYF. The DNA of the CDR3 is TGTGCCAGCAGTCCACCTGGAGGGGGCCGTCAAGGAGAGACCCAGTACTTC.

This chain joins TRBV12-3 or TRBV12-4 and TRBJ2-3, with no clear D. Trimming stripped 5 bases from V and 4 bases from J, with 7 bases between. The CDR3 consists of 12 residues. The CDR3 sequence: CASSNWADTQYF. The CDR3 DNA sequence: TGTGCCAGCAGTAACTGGGCAGATACGCAGTATTTT.

The V gene is TRBV6-2 or TRBV6-3, the J gene TRBJ2-3; TRBD2 matches at 8 bases. The CDR3 is made up of 15 amino acids. The V gene's germline CDR1 is MNHEY and CDR2 SVGEGT. V lost 7 bases, J lost 11 bases, and 17 bases stayed unmatched. CDR3: CASTRPGGDTMQQYF. In DNA form, the CDR3 reads TGTGCCAGCACCCGCCCCGGGGGGGATACTATGCAGCAGTATTTT.

The chain carries TRBV15 and TRBJ2-5; 7 bases fit TRBD2. V lost 2 bases, J lost 5 bases, and 11 bases stayed unmatched. CDR3 size: 16 residues. Germline values: CDR1 LNHNV, CDR2 YYDKDF (reference sequence). The CDR3 here is CATSRPYSAGEETQYF. The CDR3 DNA sequence: TGTGCCACCAGCAGACCGTACTCGGCGGGAGAGGAGACCCAGTACTTC.